The 24 T cell receptor beta chains below all came from one sample that was sequenced in a study of neurological immune-mediated disorders. TCRdb reprocessed the 5' RACE reads via MiXCR and lists one record per CDR3 protein. The top ten clones hold 25% to 35% of a sample with some 32,000 distinct CDR3 sequences, roughly 15% of them seen once. Sequencing was carried out using PBMCs. Source of these receptors: a man between 65 and 79 years old in good health.

This clonotype was recorded many times. V is TRBV10-3 and J is TRBJ2-3; 8 bases line up with TRBD2. Trimming took 7 bases from V and 2 from J; bases not matched to a gene: 11. CDR3 size: 16 residues. CDR1 is ENHRY, CDR2 SYGVKD, per germline. Here the CDR3 DNA reads TGTGCCATCACCTCAGGGGCGGGGGGCCACACAGATACGCAGTATTTT. Translating gives CAITSGAGGHTDTQYF.

This clonotype occurred many times. CDR3 loop: CASSLGQGLVETQYF. In nucleotides, the CDR3 is TGTGCCAGCAGCTTGGGTCAGGGGCTAGTGGAGACCCAGTACTTC. This chain links TRBV5-4 with TRBJ2-5; D possibly corresponds to TRBD1 (6 bases). Germline V gives CDR1 SGHNT, CDR2 YYREEE (reference sequence). V lost 0 bases, J lost 5 bases, and 14 bases lay in between. The CDR3 sequence is 15 residues long.

This clonotype was seen many times. This sequence joins TRBV7-2 and TRBJ1-5, with D tentatively TRBD1 (5 bases). The CDR3 has 14 amino acids. V shed 6 bases and J shed 0 bases, with 9 bases lying between them. Germline assignment: CDR1 SGHTA and CDR2 FQGNSA. In DNA form, the CDR3 reads TGTGCCAGCAGTCGGGACGGTAGCAATCAGCCCCAGCATTTT. This translates into CASSRDGSNQPQHF.

This clonotype was counted at least ten times. The genes are TRBV10-2 and TRBJ2-3, with D uncertain. This CDR3 comprises 12 residues. Germline V gene lookup returns CDR1 WSHSY and CDR2 SAAADI. The V end lost 7 bases, the J end lost 5 bases, and 10 bases lay between the germline ends. The CDR3 sequence: CASTEAIDTQYF. The CDR3 nucleotides read TGCGCCAGCACCGAGGCCATAGATACGCAGTATTTT.

This clonotype has only a few counts. V usage is TRBV10-3 and J usage is TRBJ2-3; D ambiguous. The germline V gene has CDR1 ENHRY and CDR2 SYGVKD. The V and J ends lost 6 bases and 3 bases respectively, with 7 bases between them. The length of the CDR3 is 12 residues. The CDR3 protein is CAISDSTDTQYF. As DNA, the CDR3 is TGTGCCATCAGCGATTCGACAGATACGCAGTATTTT.

This clonotype appeared a few times. The chain couples TRBV19 to TRBJ1-1; 12 positions agree with TRBD1. The CDR3 totals 15 residues. Germline lookup yields CDR1 LNHDA and CDR2 SQIVND (reference sequence). V was clipped by 7 bases and J by 3 bases; unmatched bases: 6. The CDR3 nucleotides read TGTGCCAGTACCCGGGACAGGGGGCTATACACTGAAGCTTTCTTT. Translating it yields CASTRDRGLYTEAFF. The variable domain in full, with the rest retrieved from reference TRBV19 and TRBJ1-1, is DGGITQSPKYLFRKEGQNVTLSCEQNLNHDAMYWYRQDPGQGLRLIYYSQIVNDFQKGDIAEGYSVSREKKESFPLTVTSAQKNPTAFYLCASTRDRGLYTEAFFGQGTRLTVV.

This clonotype was picked up many times. The J gene is TRBJ1-6, the V gene TRBV7-9; D remains unclear. The V end lost 1 base, the J end lost 14 bases, and 9 bases lay between the germline ends. Germline assignment: CDR1 SEHNR and CDR2 FQNEAQ (reference sequence). CDR3 length: 12 amino acids. CDR3 in amino acids: CASSLDGLALHF. The CDR3 DNA reads as TGTGCCAGCAGCTTAGACGGACTCGCCCTCCACTTT.

This clonotype was counted at least ten times. The chain joins TRBV7-2 to TRBJ2-3; D is possibly TRBD1 (6 bases). Trimming pared 1 base from V and 1 base from J, leaving 6 bases between. CDR3 length: 14 amino acids. Germline V gives CDR1 SGHTA, CDR2 FQGNSA. CDR3 protein: CASSLDRGTDTQYF. Here the CDR3 DNA reads TGTGCCAGCAGCTTAGACAGGGGCACAGATACGCAGTATTTT.

Judged by abundance, this clonotype is hyperexpanded (1% or more). The chain uses TRBV25-1 and TRBJ2-3, with TRBD2 matching over 7 bases. Losses at the gene ends were 3 bases for V and 3 bases for J; bases not matched to a gene: 12. This CDR3 comprises 17 residues. In germline, CDR1 is MGHDK, CDR2 SYGVNS. DNA of the CDR3: TGTGCCAGCAGTGACTTCTGGGGGGGGGAGCGGACAGATACGCAGTATTTT. This encodes CASSDFWGGERTDTQYF.

This clonotype was observed many times. The chain combines TRBV20-1 with TRBJ2-1, with 10 bases matching TRBD2. The J segment lost 5 bases and the V segment lost 5 bases, leaving 9 bases of the junction unmatched. This CDR3 spans 15 amino acids. CDR1 and CDR2 from the germline V gene are DFQATT and SNEGSKA (reference sequence). As DNA, the CDR3 is TGCAGTGCTGTGGGAGGACTAGCGGCTAACAATGAGCAGTTCTTC. Protein: CSAVGGLAANNEQFF.

This clonotype appeared many times. The chain has TRBV15 and TRBJ2-1; D uncertain. The CDR3 loop spans 14 amino acids. V lost 0 bases, J lost 8 bases, and 11 bases lay in between. Germline CDR1 reads LNHNV; CDR2 reads YYDKDF (reference sequence). CDR3 coding DNA: TGTGCCACCAGCAGAGATACGTTTGGGGATGAGCAGTTCTTC. Amino acid sequence: CATSRDTFGDEQFF.

This clonotype was detected ten times or more. The chain is built from TRBV11-3 and TRBJ2-1, with 7 bases lining up with TRBD2. This CDR3 has 18 residues. CDR1 is SGHNT and CDR2 is YENEEA in the germline V gene. V trimming: 0 bases; J trimming: 1 base; junction bases outside the gene matches: 9. CDR3: CASSLDLGGGRSYNEQFF. The CDR3 coding sequence is TGTGCCAGCAGCTTAGATCTAGGCGGGGGAAGGTCCTACAATGAGCAGTTCTTC.

This clonotype has ten or more counts. This chain connects TRBV2 to TRBJ2-7, with 9 positions matching TRBD1. Unmatched junction bases numbered 1, after V lost 4 bases and J lost 3 bases. CDR1 is SNHLY, CDR2 FYNNEI, per germline. The CDR3 sequence is 13 residues long. CDR3 sequence: CASSGDRDYEQYF. As DNA, the CDR3 is TGTGCCAGCAGTGGGGACAGGGACTACGAGCAGTACTTC.

This clonotype came up many times. The CDR3 is CASSSTGSSSGANVLTF. Written as DNA, the CDR3 is TGCGCCAGCAGCTCGACAGGGTCTAGCTCTGGGGCCAACGTCCTGACTTTC. The J gene is TRBJ2-6, the V gene TRBV5-1, with 7 bases aligning to TRBD1. CDR1 SGHRS and CDR2 YFSETQ come from the germline V gene. The ends lost 3 bases at V and 0 bases at J; junction bases unmatched: 6. The length of the CDR3 is 17 residues. The complete variable domain, with remaining parts taken from reference TRBV5-1 and TRBJ2-6, reads KAGVTQTPRYLIKTRGQQVTLSCSPISGHRSVSWYQQTPGQGLQFLFEYFSETQRNKGNFPGRFSGRQFSNSRSEMNVSTLELGDSALYLCASSSTGSSSGANVLTFGAGSRLTVL.

This clonotype was observed at least ten times. No conserved phenylalanine or tryptophan is present at the end of the CDR3, so a read error is the likely explanation. No DNA is shown, since the ends of the CDR3 on it are uncertain; the CDR3 is the one TCRdb lists. The chain is built from TRBV1 and TRBJ2-1; TRBD2 was called by the table and not checked on the DNA. TRBV1 is flagged as a pseudogene. Including both end residues, the CDR3 is 11 amino acids long. The chain's CDR3 is CTSSPLLPHGV.

The chain is built from TRBV7-2 and TRBJ2-7; tentative D call: TRBD2 (5 bases). This CDR3 is 12 amino acids long. Germline V gives CDR1 SGHTA, CDR2 FQGNSA. V was clipped by 8 bases and J by 2 bases, with 10 bases between them. The CDR3 DNA is TGTGCCAGCTTACTCGGGGCCTACGAGCAGTACTTC. Protein: CASLLGAYEQYF.

The sample holds many counts of this clonotype. The chain's CDR3 is CASSRDSSTDTQYF. CDR3 DNA sequence: TGTGCCAGCAGTAGGGACAGCAGCACAGATACGCAGTATTTT. The rearrangement joins TRBV6-5 to TRBJ2-3; 7 bases align to TRBD1. Germline loops: CDR1 MNHEY, CDR2 SVGAGI. V dropped 5 bases and J dropped 0; count of bases not matched to a gene: 2. The CDR3 length is 14 residues.

This clonotype came up many times. The rearrangement uses TRBV12-3 or TRBV12-4 and TRBJ1-4; D gene ambiguous. There are 12 residues in the CDR3. V lost 6 bases, J lost 1 base, and 3 bases lay in between. The CDR3 DNA sequence: TGTGCCAGCAGCCGAACTAATGAAAAACTGTTTTTT. Translating it yields CASSRTNEKLFF.

This clonotype was counted many times. The chain recombines TRBV5-1 with TRBJ2-7; 9 bases map to TRBD1. CDR1 is SGHRS, CDR2 YFSETQ, per germline. J lost 4 bases, V lost 0 bases, and 5 bases had no gene match. This CDR3 is 15 amino acids long. The CDR3 DNA sequence: TGCGCCAGCAGCTTGGATCCGGGACAGGGATACGAGCAGTACTTC. This translates into CASSLDPGQGYEQYF.

This clonotype showed up many times. CDR3 loop: CASSTEGNSISPLHF. Written as DNA, the CDR3 is TGCGCCAGCAGCACGGAGGGGAACTCAATCTCACCCCTCCACTTT. The genes are TRBV5-1 and TRBJ1-6, with a tentative D call TRBD1 (5 bases). Germline lookup yields CDR1 SGHRS and CDR2 YFSETQ. The CDR3 has 15 residues. V gave up 4 bases and J gave up 10 bases, with 18 bases separating them.

V and J are TRBV19 and TRBJ2-6, with 7 positions matching TRBD1. The V and J ends lost 5 bases and 1 base, in that order; junction bases with no gene match: 5. Germline CDR1 LNHDA, CDR2 SQIVND (reference sequence). The CDR3 is 16 amino acids. The CDR3 DNA reads as TGTGCCAGTAGTGTGGCAGGGGGATCTGGGGCCAACGTCCTGACTTTC. Translated: CASSVAGGSGANVLTF. Supplemented by reference TRBV19 and TRBJ2-6, the full variable domain reads DGGITQSPKYLFRKEGQNVTLSCEQNLNHDAMYWYRQDPGQGLRLIYYSQIVNDFQKGDIAEGYSVSREKKESFPLTVTSAQKNPTAFYLCASSVAGGSGANVLTFGAGSRLTVL.

This clonotype was counted many times. This rearrangement joins TRBV20-1 to TRBJ1-2; D call uncertain. V was trimmed by 1 base and J by 6 bases, leaving 15 bases between them. Germline CDR1 and CDR2: DFQATT and SNEGSKA (reference sequence). This CDR3 is built from 14 residues. Here the CDR3 DNA reads TGCAGTGCTAGAGGGGTCCCCGGTCTTGATGGCTACACCTTC. Translating it yields CSARGVPGLDGYTF.

The CDR3 nucleotides are TGCGCCAGCAGCCAAGATCGAGCGATCTACGAGCAGTACTTC. Amino acid sequence: CASSQDRAIYEQYF. The chain carries TRBV4-3 and TRBJ2-7, with D unclear. Trimming pared 0 bases from V and 3 bases from J, leaving 9 bases between. The CDR3 covers 14 residues. Germline V gives CDR1 LGHNA, CDR2 YSLEER.

This clonotype was seen ten or more times. The V and J genes are TRBV5-1 and TRBJ2-7; 11 bases line up with TRBD2. Trimming removed 7 bases from V and 5 bases from J; junction bases left unmatched: 8. Germline V gives CDR1 SGHRS, CDR2 YFSETQ. The CDR3 consists of 14 residues. The DNA for the CDR3 is TGCGCCAGCTGCTATAGCGGGGGGGCGAACGAGCAGTACTTC. It specifies CASCYSGGANEQYF.